These T cell receptor beta chains were read from a single sample in a study of blood T cell repertoires in COVID-19. The method was immunoSEQ multiplex PCR; TCRdb's version includes in-frame clones alone and lacks a portion of them. The sample lists 350,000 to 450,000 clones, roughly 85% seen once, with roughly 3.9% in the top ten. The sequenced sample consisted of peripheral blood. These receptors were obtained from a woman aged 18-29 years with acute or convalescent COVID-19. Each CDR3 is given with its conserved first and last residue. The D gene is left open where the match is weak. A clone size is listed for some rows: how often the clone was seen (once, few, many), or a class if it is expanded.

CDR3 length	clone size	V gene	D gene	J gene	CDR3 DNA	CDR3 protein
16	-	TRBV5-8	TRBD1	TRBJ2-2	TGTGCCAGCAGCGCTCATAGGACAGGGGACACCGGGGAGCTGTTTTTT	CASSAHRTGDTGELFF
14	-	TRBV7-8	TRBD1	TRBJ2-4	TGTGCCAGCAGCCAACAGGGGTATAAAAACATTCAGTACTTC	CASSQQGYKNIQYF
11	few	TRBV7-2	-	TRBJ2-7	TGTGCCAGCAGCTTACTACACGAGCAGTACTTC	CASSLLHEQYF
11	-	TRBV2	-	TRBJ2-1	TGTGCCAGCAGAATCGGGAATGAGCAGTTCTTC	CASRIGNEQFF
15	-	TRBV27	TRBD1	TRBJ1-2	TGTGCCAGCAGCCCGGGGACAGGACACGTCTATGGCTACACCTTC	CASSPGTGHVYGYTF
14	-	TRBV9	-	TRBJ1-1	TGTGCCAGCACCCTAGGCGGCCAGAACACTGAAGCTTTCTTT	CASTLGGQNTEAFF
16	-	TRBV21-1	-	TRBJ2-3	TGTGCCAGCCCAGAAGAGCGGGGGTCCGGCACAGATACGCAGTATTTT	CASPEERGSGTDTQYF
13	-	TRBV12-5	-	TRBJ2-7	TGTGCTAGTGGTTTAGGGGCAGGCTACGAGCAGTACTTC	CASGLGAGYEQYF
13	-	TRBV10-3	TRBD1	TRBJ1-1	TGTGCCACCAGGACAGGGGGCTACACTGAAGCTTTCTTT	CATRTGGYTEAFF
14	-	TRBV2	TRBD2	TRBJ2-7	TGTGCCAGCAGTGAGGGGACTAGCGGGAGGGGGCAGTACTTC	CASSEGTSGRGQYF
12	few	TRBV21-1	-	TRBJ1-2	TGTGCCAGCAGGGGCAGGGGGGATGGCTACACCTTC	CASRGRGDGYTF
16	-	TRBV24-1	-	TRBJ2-1	TGTGCCACCAGTGATTTGCGGCCAGGCCGGGGCAATGAGCAGTTCTTC	CATSDLRPGRGNEQFF
16	-	TRBV5-6	TRBD1	TRBJ2-4	TGTGCCAGCAGCTTGGGGACAGGGTTAGTTTGGGGCATTCAGTACTTC	CASSLGTGLVWGIQYF
14	-	TRBV27	-	TRBJ2-3	TGTGCCACTTCCGCCCTGGGCTCAAGGGATACGCAGTATTTT	CATSALGSRDTQYF
14	once	TRBV19	TRBD1	TRBJ2-7	TGTGCCAGTAGTACAAACGACAGGGCCTACGAGCAGTACTTC	CASSTNDRAYEQYF
15	few	TRBV6-1	-	TRBJ2-4	TGTGCCAGCAGTGAAGGATACATAGCCAAAAACATTCAGTACTTC	CASSEGYIAKNIQYF
17	-	TRBV4-2	TRBD2	TRBJ2-5	TGTGCCAGCAGCCAAGCCGTGGGCGGGGGGGCACAAGAGACCCAGTACTTC	CASSQAVGGGAQETQYF
14	few	TRBV5-1	TRBD1	TRBJ1-1	TGCGCCAGCAGGCAATTTACAGGGGCCACTGAAGCTTTCTTT	CASRQFTGATEAFF
13	once	TRBV27	-	TRBJ1-1	TGTGCCAGCAGCCCCCCTCGAGGAACTGAAGCTTTCTTT	CASSPPRGTEAFF
14	-	TRBV20-1	TRBD2	TRBJ2-7	TGCAGTGCGAGTTTCGCGGGAGGTAACCACGAGCAGTACTTC	CSASFAGGNHEQYF
17	-	TRBV12-1	-	TRBJ1-6	TGTGCCAGCATCTTTATGGGCCGTATCTCCTATAATTCACCCCTCCACTTT	CASIFMGRISYNSPLHF
12	-	TRBV2	-	TRBJ2-1	TGTGCCAGCAGTCAATCCTACAATGAGCAGTTCTTC	CASSQSYNEQFF
14	-	TRBV5-8	-	TRBJ2-2	TGTGCCAGCAGCTTCGATACGTCCGGCGGGGAGCTGTTTTTT	CASSFDTSGGELFF
10	-	TRBV19	-	TRBJ1-1	TGTCGACAGGTGAACACTGAAGCTTTCTTT	CRQVNTEAFF
16	-	TRBV9	TRBD1	TRBJ1-1	TGTGCCAGCAGCGATACTCCGGGACAGGGCTCCACTGAAGCTTTCTTT	CASSDTPGQGSTEAFF
16	-	TRBV6-6	TRBD1	TRBJ1-1	TGTGCCAGCAGTTCCTGGACGACAGGGGTTGGCACTGAAGCTTTCTTT	CASSSWTTGVGTEAFF
16	-	TRBV19	TRBD2	TRBJ2-1	TGTGCCAGTAGTCCCATCGAGCGGGGTGGTTACAATGAGCAGTTCTTC	CASSPIERGGYNEQFF
17	-	TRBV28	-	TRBJ2-2	TGTGCCAGCAGTTTATCTCCGGCTAGCAGTTACACCGGGGAGCTGTTTTTT	CASSLSPASSYTGELFF
15	-	TRBV5-1	-	TRBJ1-1	TGCGCCAGCAGCTTTAGGCAGGGCCCGGGCACTGAAGCTTTCTTT	CASSFRQGPGTEAFF
16	-	TRBV9	-	TRBJ2-3	TGTGCCAGCAGCCCAGAGGTACGAACTAGCACAGATACGCAGTATTTT	CASSPEVRTSTDTQYF
14	-	TRBV30	-	TRBJ1-5	TGTGCCTGGAGTGTACAGGGAACCAATCAGCCCCAGCATTTT	CAWSVQGTNQPQHF
14	-	TRBV7-9	-	TRBJ2-1	TGTGCCAGCAGCTTACGCGACGAACCACGGGGGCAGTTCTTC	CASSLRDEPRGQFF
18	once	TRBV18	-	TRBJ2-7	TGTGCCAGCTCACCACAGAGAAATGGGCGGATGGGGCAATACGAGCAGTACTTC	CASSPQRNGRMGQYEQYF
12	few	TRBV2	-	TRBJ1-2	TGTGCCAGCAGGGGGGCAGGGATTGGCTACACCTTC	CASRGAGIGYTF
14	-	TRBV6-5	TRBD2	TRBJ2-5	TGTGCCAGCAACCAGGGAGGGGTCCAAGAGACCCAGTACTTC	CASNQGGVQETQYF
16	-	TRBV27	-	TRBJ1-5	TGTGCCAGCAGTCCGCTGGAGCGGACAGCAGGTCAGCCCCAGCATTTT	CASSPLERTAGQPQHF
15	-	TRBV15	TRBD1	TRBJ1-5	TGTGCCACCAGCAGAAGCATCGGGACAGCCACCTCCCAGCATTTT	CATSRSIGTATSQHF
14	-	TRBV6-5	-	TRBJ1-2	TGTGCCAGCAGTTATAGGAGAGCTAACTATGGCTACACCTTC	CASSYRRANYGYTF
16	-	TRBV6-4	TRBD2	TRBJ2-3	TGTGCCAGCAGTGACTCGATAGCGGGAGGAATAGATACGCAGTATTTT	CASSDSIAGGIDTQYF
16	-	TRBV9	-	TRBJ2-1	TGTGCCAGCAGCGTAGATCGAGAGGGTGGCGGAGAAAAGCAGTTCTTC	CASSVDREGGGEKQFF
17	-	TRBV3-1/TRBV3-2	-	TRBJ1-3	TGTGCCAGCAGCCAAGAGGGGGGGGAGGCGTTTCGGAACACCATATATTTT	CASSQEGGEAFRNTIYF
16	-	TRBV28	TRBD1	TRBJ1-5	TGTGCCAGCAGTCCCACCGGACAGGGGGGAGGGCAGCCCCAGCATTTT	CASSPTGQGGGQPQHF
16	-	TRBV5-1	TRBD2	TRBJ2-2	TGCGCCAGCAGCTTGTCGGAGCGGGAAGACACCGGGGAGCTGTTTTTT	CASSLSEREDTGELFF
13	-	TRBV29-1	-	TRBJ1-4	TGCAGCGTTGAATCCTCGAGGAATGAAAAACTGTTTTTT	CSVESSRNEKLFF
13	-	TRBV5-1	-	TRBJ2-5	TGCGCCAGCAGCTTGATCGGTTTGGAGACCCAGTACTTC	CASSLIGLETQYF
13	-	TRBV28	TRBD1	TRBJ1-5	TGTGCCAGCAGTTCCCGACAGGGGCAGCCCCAGCATTTT	CASSSRQGQPQHF
12	-	TRBV6-5	-	TRBJ2-1	TGTGCCAGCAGAGGCAGGAACAATGAGCAGTTCTTC	CASRGRNNEQFF
15	-	TRBV19	TRBD1	TRBJ1-1	TGTGCCAGTAGTATAGAGACAGGGGTGAACACTGAAGCTTTCTTT	CASSIETGVNTEAFF
15	-	TRBV9	-	TRBJ1-3	TGTGCCAGCAGCGTATTCGCCGGGGCTGGAAACACCATATATTTT	CASSVFAGAGNTIYF
15	-	TRBV29-1	TRBD2	TRBJ2-3	TGCAGCGTCGCGGTGGGCGGGGGAAGCACAGATACGCAGTATTTT	CSVAVGGGSTDTQYF
18	-	TRBV24-1	TRBD1	TRBJ2-3	TGTGCCACCAGTGATCCCCCACGGACAGGGGGCAAGACAGATACGCAGTATTTT	CATSDPPRTGGKTDTQYF
14	-	TRBV7-8	-	TRBJ2-7	TGTGCCAGCGCACCTGACAAATACTCCTACGAGCAGTACTTC	CASAPDKYSYEQYF
12	-	TRBV29-1	-	TRBJ1-1	TGCAGCGTTCCCGGCGGGGGGTCTGAAGCTTTCTTT	CSVPGGGSEAFF
15	once	TRBV11-1	-	TRBJ2-1	TGTGCCAGCAGCTTAGCTGACGGGTTCTACAATGAGCAGTTCTTC	CASSLADGFYNEQFF